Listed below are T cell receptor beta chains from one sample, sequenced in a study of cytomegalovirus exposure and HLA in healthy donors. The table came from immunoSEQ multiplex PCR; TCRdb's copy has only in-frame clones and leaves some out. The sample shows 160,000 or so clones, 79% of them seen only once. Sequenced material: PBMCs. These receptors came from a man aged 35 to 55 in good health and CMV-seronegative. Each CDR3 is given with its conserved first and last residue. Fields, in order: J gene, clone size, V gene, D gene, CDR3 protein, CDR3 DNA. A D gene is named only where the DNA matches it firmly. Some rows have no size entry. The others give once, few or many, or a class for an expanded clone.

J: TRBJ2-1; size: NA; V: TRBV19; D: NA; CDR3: CASSIAGVNNEQFF; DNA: TGTGCCAGTAGTATAGCGGGGGTCAACAATGAGCAGTTCTTC
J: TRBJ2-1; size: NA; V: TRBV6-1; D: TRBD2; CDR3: CASSALAGGPYEQFF; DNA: TGTGCCAGCAGTGCATTAGCGGGAGGGCCCTATGAGCAGTTCTTC
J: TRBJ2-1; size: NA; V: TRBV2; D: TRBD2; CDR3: CASSKTSGSYNEQFF; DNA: TGTGCCAGCAGCAAAACTAGCGGGAGCTACAATGAGCAGTTCTTC
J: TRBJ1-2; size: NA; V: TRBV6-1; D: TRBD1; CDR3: CASSGTGIYGYTF; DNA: TGTGCCAGCAGCGGGACAGGAATCTATGGCTACACCTTC
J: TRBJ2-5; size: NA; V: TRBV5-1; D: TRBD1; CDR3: CASSLGTGMETQYF; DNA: TGCGCCAGCAGCTTGGGGACAGGAATGGAGACCCAGTACTTC
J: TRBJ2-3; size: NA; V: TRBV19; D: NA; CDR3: CASSGFRTDTQYF; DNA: TGTGCCAGTAGCGGGTTTAGGACAGATACGCAGTATTTT
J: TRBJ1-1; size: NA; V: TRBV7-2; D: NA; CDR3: CASSLWEYTEAFF; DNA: TGTGCCAGCAGCTTATGGGAGTACACTGAAGCTTTCTTT
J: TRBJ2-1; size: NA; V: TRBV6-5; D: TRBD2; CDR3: CASRLAGRINEQFF; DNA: TGTGCCAGCAGGCTAGCGGGTCGGATCAATGAGCAGTTCTTC
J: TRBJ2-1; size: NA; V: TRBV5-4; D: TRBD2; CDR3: CASSLVTSGYNEQFF; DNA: TGTGCCAGCAGCTTGGTCACTAGCGGGTACAATGAGCAGTTCTTC
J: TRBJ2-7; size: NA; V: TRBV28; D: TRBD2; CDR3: CASSLLGGRGEQYF; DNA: TGTGCCAGCAGTTTACTTGGCGGGAGGGGAGAGCAGTACTTC
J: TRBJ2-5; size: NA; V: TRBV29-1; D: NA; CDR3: CSVEYGRGAHRQETQYF; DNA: TGCAGCGTTGAATATGGACGGGGAGCTCACCGCCAAGAGACCCAGTACTTC
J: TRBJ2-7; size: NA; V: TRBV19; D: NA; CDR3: CASSISWSSGGEQYF; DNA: TGTGCCAGTAGTATATCGTGGAGTAGCGGTGGGGAGCAGTACTTC
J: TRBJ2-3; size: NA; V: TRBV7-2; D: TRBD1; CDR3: CASSDGQGTSTDTQYF; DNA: TGTGCCAGCAGCGACGGACAGGGTACTAGCACAGATACGCAGTATTTT
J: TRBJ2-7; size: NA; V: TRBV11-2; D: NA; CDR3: CASSLLVQGNSEQYF; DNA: TGTGCCAGCAGCTTGCTCGTTCAGGGGAACTCCGAGCAGTACTTC
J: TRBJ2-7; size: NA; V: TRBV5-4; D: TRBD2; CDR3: CASSRGLAGDEQYF; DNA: TGTGCCAGCAGCCGGGGACTAGCGGGGGACGAGCAGTACTTC
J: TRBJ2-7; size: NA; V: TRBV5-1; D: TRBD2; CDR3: CASSLDGGGPWEQYF; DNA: TGCGCCAGCAGCTTGGATGGGGGAGGGCCGTGGGAGCAGTACTTC
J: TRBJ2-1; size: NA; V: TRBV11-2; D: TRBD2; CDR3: CASSPHSGSSYNEQFF; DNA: TGTGCCAGCAGCCCTCATAGCGGGAGCTCCTACAATGAGCAGTTCTTC
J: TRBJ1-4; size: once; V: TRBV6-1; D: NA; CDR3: CAGTNRVDGKLFF; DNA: TGTGCCGGCACGAACAGGGTGGATGGAAAACTGTTTTTT
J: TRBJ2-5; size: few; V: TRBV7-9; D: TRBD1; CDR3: CASSESGTGGWETQYF; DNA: TGTGCCAGCAGCGAATCCGGGACAGGGGGCTGGGAGACCCAGTACTTC
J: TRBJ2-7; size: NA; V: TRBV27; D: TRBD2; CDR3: CASRQLWREGSYEQYF; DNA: TGTGCCAGCAGACAGCTTTGGAGGGAGGGGTCCTACGAGCAGTACTTC
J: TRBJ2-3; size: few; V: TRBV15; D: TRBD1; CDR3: CATSRGGQGSDTQYF; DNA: TGTGCCACCAGCAGAGGGGGACAGGGCTCAGATACGCAGTATTTT
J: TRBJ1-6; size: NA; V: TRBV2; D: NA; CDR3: CASGLLGDVTYNSPLHF; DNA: TGTGCCAGCGGGCTGCTCGGGGATGTGACCTATAATTCACCCCTCCACTTT
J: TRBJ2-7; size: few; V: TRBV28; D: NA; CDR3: CASRIPTGKDLYEQYF; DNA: TGTGCCAGCAGAATCCCGACAGGAAAGGATCTCTACGAGCAGTACTTC
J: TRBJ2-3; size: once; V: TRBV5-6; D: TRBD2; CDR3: CASSFGGRGTDTQYF; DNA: TGTGCCAGCAGCTTTGGCGGGAGAGGCACAGATACGCAGTATTTT
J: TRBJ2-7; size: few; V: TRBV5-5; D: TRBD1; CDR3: CASSLGDRLIVEQYF; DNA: TGTGCCAGCAGCTTGGGGGACAGGCTCATCGTTGAGCAGTACTTC
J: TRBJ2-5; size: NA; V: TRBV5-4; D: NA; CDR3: CASSSLQETQYF; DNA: TGTGCCAGCAGCTCACTCCAAGAGACCCAGTACTTC
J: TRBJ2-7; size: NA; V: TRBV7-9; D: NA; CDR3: CASSLAGVAYEQYF; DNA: TGTGCCAGCAGCTTAGCCGGGGTAGCCTACGAGCAGTACTTC
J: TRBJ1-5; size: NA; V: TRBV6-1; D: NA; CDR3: CASSEAQGNQPQHF; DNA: TGTGCCAGCAGTGAAGCGCAGGGCAATCAGCCCCAGCATTTT
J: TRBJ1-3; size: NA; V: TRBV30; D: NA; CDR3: CAWSVRGSRPGNTIYF; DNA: TGTGCCTGGAGTGTACGCGGCAGTCGGCCTGGAAACACCATATATTTT
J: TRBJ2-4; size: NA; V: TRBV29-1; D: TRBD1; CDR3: CSGNRGLSQYF; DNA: TGCAGCGGTAACAGGGGGCTCAGTCAGTACTTC
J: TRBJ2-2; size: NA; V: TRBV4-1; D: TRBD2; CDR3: CASLAGSTMGTGELFF; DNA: TGCGCCAGCTTAGCGGGAAGTACAATGGGCACCGGGGAGCTGTTTTTT
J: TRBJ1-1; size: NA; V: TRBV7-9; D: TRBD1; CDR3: CSSSERDSEAFF; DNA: TGTTCCAGCAGCGAACGGGACAGTGAAGCTTTCTTT
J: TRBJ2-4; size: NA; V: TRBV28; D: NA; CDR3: CATGVAENIQYF; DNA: TGTGCCACAGGGGTGGCGGAAAACATTCAGTACTTC
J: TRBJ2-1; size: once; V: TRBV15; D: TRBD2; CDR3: CATSSPLAGGRNNEQFF; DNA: TGTGCCACCAGCAGTCCACTAGCGGGAGGGCGAAACAATGAGCAGTTCTTC
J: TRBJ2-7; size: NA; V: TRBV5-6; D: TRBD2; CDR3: CASSFDRRGLAGREQYF; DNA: TGTGCCAGCAGCTTTGATCGGAGGGGACTAGCGGGTAGGGAGCAGTACTTC
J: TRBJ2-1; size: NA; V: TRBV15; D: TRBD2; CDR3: CATSRAGSGRAWNEQFF; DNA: TGTGCCACCAGCAGAGCGGGTAGCGGGAGGGCCTGGAATGAGCAGTTCTTC
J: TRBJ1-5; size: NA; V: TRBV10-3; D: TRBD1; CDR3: CAISDPTGGGQPQHF; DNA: TGTGCCATCAGTGATCCGACAGGGGGCGGTCAGCCCCAGCATTTT
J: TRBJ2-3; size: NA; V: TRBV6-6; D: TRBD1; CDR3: CAGARGLSETDTQYF; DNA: TGTGCCGGGGCCAGGGGGCTGTCTGAGACAGATACGCAGTATTTT
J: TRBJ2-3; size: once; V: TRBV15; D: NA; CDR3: CATRDPGHPGDTQYF; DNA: TGTGCCACCAGGGATCCGGGACACCCTGGGGATACGCAGTATTTT
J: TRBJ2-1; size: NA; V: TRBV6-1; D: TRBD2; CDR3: CASSESGPLAGRGDEQFF; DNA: TGTGCCAGCAGTGAATCCGGACCACTAGCGGGGAGAGGGGATGAGCAGTTCTTC
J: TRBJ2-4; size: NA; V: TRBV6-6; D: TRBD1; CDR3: CASSYDTGDIQYF; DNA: TGTGCCAGCAGTTATGACACAGGGGACATTCAGTACTTC
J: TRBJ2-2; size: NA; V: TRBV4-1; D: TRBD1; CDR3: CASSVVEGATGELFF; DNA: TGCGCCAGCAGCGTAGTTGAGGGGGCGACCGGGGAGCTGTTTTTT
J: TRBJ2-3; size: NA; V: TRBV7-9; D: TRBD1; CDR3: CSSSYRVGTGRDTQYF; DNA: TGTTCCAGCAGCTACAGAGTCGGGACAGGGAGAGATACGCAGTATTTT
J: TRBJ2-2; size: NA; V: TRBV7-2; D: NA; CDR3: CASRPGFTGELFF; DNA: TGTGCCAGCAGACCAGGGTTCACCGGGGAGCTGTTTTTT
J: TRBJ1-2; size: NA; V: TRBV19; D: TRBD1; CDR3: CASSIDREVGYTF; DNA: TGTGCCAGTAGTATCGACAGGGAGGTGGGCTACACCTTC
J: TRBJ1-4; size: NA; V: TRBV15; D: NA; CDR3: CATTETLKGEKLFF; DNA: TGTGCCACGACCGAGACCCTCAAGGGGGAAAAACTGTTTTTT
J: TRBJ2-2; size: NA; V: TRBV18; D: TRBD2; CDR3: CASSPTGLAGYAANTGELFF; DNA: TGTGCCAGCTCACCAACCGGACTAGCGGGGTACGCAGCGAACACCGGGGAGCTGTTTTTT
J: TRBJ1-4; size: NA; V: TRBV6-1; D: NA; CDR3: CASKQVTINEKLFF; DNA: TGTGCCAGCAAACAGGTCACGATTAATGAAAAACTGTTTTTT